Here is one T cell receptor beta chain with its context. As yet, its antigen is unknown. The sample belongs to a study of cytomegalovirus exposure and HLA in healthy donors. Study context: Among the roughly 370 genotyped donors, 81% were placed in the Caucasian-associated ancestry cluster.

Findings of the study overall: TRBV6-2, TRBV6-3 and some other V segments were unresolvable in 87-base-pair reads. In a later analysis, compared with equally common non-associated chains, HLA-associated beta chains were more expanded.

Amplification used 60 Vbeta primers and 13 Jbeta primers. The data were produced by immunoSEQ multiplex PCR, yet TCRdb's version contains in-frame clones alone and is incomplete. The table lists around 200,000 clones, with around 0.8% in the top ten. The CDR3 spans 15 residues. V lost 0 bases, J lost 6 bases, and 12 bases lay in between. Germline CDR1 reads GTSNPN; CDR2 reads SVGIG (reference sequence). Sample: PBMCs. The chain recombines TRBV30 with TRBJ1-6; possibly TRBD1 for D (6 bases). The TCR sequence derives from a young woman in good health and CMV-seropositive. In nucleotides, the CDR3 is TGTGCCTGGAGTGTGGGCGGGGGCACTAATTCACCCCTCCACTTT. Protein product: CAWSVGGGTNSPLHF.